The 14 T cell receptor beta chains below were found in one sample sequenced in a study of response to subunit inactivated influenza vaccine. From the RT-PCR reads, TCRdb called clonotypes with MiXCR, one entry per CDR3 protein. The data contain about 540,000 distinct CDR3 sequences, around a quarter of them singletons. These data were also filed under a second study, of T cells expressing NK-cell markers. That paper adds: Scientists made TCR beta cDNA using 5'RACE template switching with UMIs.

The source material was CD4+ T cells sorted from PBMCs, sampled 11 to 12 days after vaccination. All receptors derive from a man aged 45 to 65 who received an inactivated influenza vaccine.

The chain carries TRBV12-3 or TRBV12-4 and TRBJ2-1; 8 nucleotides align to TRBD2. The V and J ends lost 6 bases and 7 bases, in that order; junction bases with no gene match: 11. This CDR3 spans 15 amino acids. CDR3 nucleotides: TGTGCCAGCAGCGAACCCCGGGGGGGCCGGAATGAGCAGTTCTTC. Its translation is CASSEPRGGRNEQFF.

The chain recombines TRBV11-2 with TRBJ1-1; D remains ambiguous. Germline CDR1 is SGHAT and CDR2 is FQNNGV. The CDR3 loop spans 14 amino acids. Trimming took off 3 bases at V and 4 bases at J, with 12 bases between the two ends. The CDR3 reads CASSFVSRATEAFF. The CDR3 DNA reads as TGTGCCAGCAGCTTTGTGTCCCGCGCCACTGAAGCTTTCTTT.

This clonotype was seen a handful of times. The V gene is TRBV5-1, the J gene TRBJ2-5; the match to TRBD1 covers 7 bases. The CDR3 contains 14 residues. Trimming took 1 base from V and 2 from J; bases not matched to a gene: 2. In germline, CDR1 is SGHRS, CDR2 YFSETQ. CDR3 protein: CASSLRDRQETQYF. CDR3 DNA sequence: TGCGCCAGCAGCTTGCGGGACAGACAAGAGACCCAGTACTTC.

Many counts were recorded for this clonotype. The gene calls are TRBV12-5 and TRBJ2-2; TRBD1 matches 10 bases. With V trimmed by 1 base and J by 6 bases, 5 bases remained unmatched. Germline values: CDR1 LGHNT, CDR2 FRNRAP. The CDR3 loop spans 16 amino acids. This chain's CDR3 is CASGLDPGQGSGELFF. For the CDR3, the DNA is TGTGCTAGTGGTTTGGACCCGGGACAGGGGTCCGGGGAGCTGTTTTTT.

CDR3 region: CSARDPAGGGKETQYF. CDR3 in DNA: TGCAGTGCTAGGGACCCCGCGGGTGGGGGGAAAGAGACCCAGTACTTC. The chain employs TRBV20-1 and TRBJ2-5; D perhaps matches TRBD2 (6 bases). Trimming removed 3 bases at V and 3 bases at J, with 20 bases between. Germline V gives CDR1 DFQATT, CDR2 SNEGSKA (reference sequence). The CDR3 consists of 16 residues.

J is TRBJ2-3 and V is TRBV5-4; no reliable D call. Trimming cost V 4 bases and J 2 bases, with 11 bases left between them. Germline V lookup: CDR1 SGHNT, CDR2 YYREEE (reference sequence). This CDR3 spans 14 amino acids. CDR3 sequence: CASSGDIFTDTQYF. The CDR3 DNA reads as TGTGCCAGCAGCGGTGACATATTCACAGATACGCAGTATTTT.

This clonotype has at least ten counts. A junction boundary mismatches the germline segment, possibly from a read error. V usage is TRBV5-1 and J usage is TRBJ2-3, with 7 bases fitting TRBD2. This CDR3 is 14 amino acids long. Germline V gives CDR1 SGHRS, CDR2 YFSETQ. Written as DNA, the CDR3 is TGTGCCAGCAGTTTAGAGCGGGGAACAGATACGCAGTATTTT. Its translation: CASSLERGTDTQYF.

The chain combines TRBV11-2 with TRBJ1-4, with D uncertain. V lost 5 bases and J 2 bases, leaving 9 bases between the germline ends. The CDR3 sequence is 14 residues long. In germline, CDR1 is SGHAT, CDR2 FQNNGV. CDR3 sequence: CASSTGGTNEKLFF. CDR3 nucleotide sequence: TGTGCCAGCAGCACGGGAGGGACTAATGAAAAACTGTTTTTT.

The J gene is TRBJ2-3, the V gene TRBV5-1; D may match TRBD1 or TRBD2 (6 bases each). Germline V CDR1 and CDR2: SGHRS, YFSETQ. V was shortened by 0 bases and J by 4 bases, with 12 bases between the two germline ends. The CDR3 is 15 residues long. The CDR3 spells CASSLALGGADTQYF. The CDR3 DNA reads TGCGCCAGCAGCTTGGCTCTGGGGGGCGCAGATACGCAGTATTTT.

The chain uses TRBV3-1 and TRBJ1-5, with D perhaps TRBD1 (5 bases). CDR3 length: 15 amino acids. V was trimmed by 0 bases and J by 9 bases, leaving 15 bases between them. Germline CDR1 is LGHDT and CDR2 is YNNKEL (reference sequence). The DNA for the CDR3 is TGTGCCAGCAGCCAAGATCTGGCAGGGATTGGGCCCCAGCATTTT. Translated, it gives CASSQDLAGIGPQHF. Based on the CDR3 plus reference TRBV3-1 and TRBJ1-5, the full variable domain is DTAVSQTPKYLVTQMGNDKSIKCEQNLGHDTMYWYKQDSKKFLKIMFSYNNKELIINETVPNRFSPKSPDKAHLNLHINSLELGDSAVYFCASSQDLAGIGPQHFGDGTRLSIL.

This clonotype turned up a few times. The chain recombines TRBV6-1 with TRBJ2-3; D is uncertain. V was pared by 8 bases and J by 0 bases, with 12 bases between. The CDR3 loop spans 14 amino acids. The germline gives CDR1 MNHNS, CDR2 SASEGT. Here the CDR3 DNA reads TGTGCCAGCCACATGACCTCAAGCACAGATACGCAGTATTTT. Its translation is CASHMTSSTDTQYF.

This clonotype was counted only a few times. The V gene is TRBV29-1, the J gene TRBJ1-4; no firm D call. From germline, CDR1 is SQVTM and CDR2 ANQGSEA. V was cut by 5 bases and J by 7 bases, with 14 bases left in between. The CDR3 extends over 13 amino acids. CDR3 coding DNA: TGCAGCGTTAGGACCGATTGGAGTGAAAAACTGTTTTTT. Residues: CSVRTDWSEKLFF.

V is TRBV20-1 and J is TRBJ2-5; the match to TRBD2 covers 11 bases. J was trimmed by 5 bases and V by 6 bases; bases with no gene match: 11. The CDR3 has 15 amino acids. CDR1 is DFQATT, CDR2 SNEGSKA, per germline (reference sequence). In nucleotides, the CDR3 is TGCAGTGCCATGGCCATAGCGGGAGGGCCGGAGACCCAGTACTTC. It specifies CSAMAIAGGPETQYF.

The rearrangement uses TRBV7-9 and TRBJ2-7; unclear D gene. V was shortened by 2 bases and J by 5 bases, with 10 bases between the two germline ends. Germline lookup yields CDR1 SEHNR and CDR2 FQNEAQ (reference sequence). The CDR3 is made up of 13 amino acids. In DNA form, the CDR3 reads TGTGCCAGCAGCTTATCTTTAGGGCACGAGCAGTACTTC. This codes for CASSLSLGHEQYF.